Listed below are T cell receptor beta chains from one sample, sequenced in a study of tumor-infiltrating lymphocytes in primary liver carcinoma. TCRdb itself ran the multiplex PCR reads through MiXCR, one entry per CDR3 protein. The sample includes 120,000 or so distinct CDR3 sequences, around two thirds of them seen just once. Material for sequencing was liver tumor tissue from sampling region 1. The receptor set was obtained from a woman aged 55-75 years with primary liver carcinoma and hepatitis B virus infection. CDR3s include the opening cysteine and the closing phenylalanine or tryptophan. Fields, in order: clone size, D gene, V gene, J gene, CDR3 protein, CDR3 DNA. The D gene is left open where the match is weak. Only some rows state a clone size, as once, few, many or a class for expanded clones.

size: .; D: .; V: TRBV11-2; J: TRBJ2-3; CDR3: CASGKGVYGSGTDTQYF; DNA: TGTGCCAGCGGCAAAGGGGTCTACGGAAGTGGCACAGATACGCAGTATTTT
size: .; D: .; V: TRBV11-2; J: TRBJ1-2; CDR3: CANSLDIVDHGYTF; DNA: TGTGCCAACAGCTTAGATATCGTAGACCATGGCTACACCTTC
size: .; D: .; V: TRBV5-1; J: TRBJ1-5; CDR3: CASSLGTTQGNQPQQF; DNA: TGCGCCAGCAGCTTGGGGACAACTCAAGGGAATCAGCCCCAGCAATTT
size: .; D: .; V: TRBV12-3/TRBV12-4; J: TRBJ1-5; CDR3: CDSSLTGVGGNQPQHF; DNA: TGTGACAGCAGTTTGACGGGGGTGGGAGGGAATCAGCCTCAGCATTTT
size: .; D: .; V: TRBV11-1; J: TRBJ2-7; CDR3: CTSSPGTRGKYEQYF; DNA: TGTACCAGCAGCCCCGGGACAAGGGGCAAATACGAGCAGTACTTC
size: once; D: .; V: TRBV11-2; J: TRBJ2-7; CDR3: CASSLGSGASGCEEYF; DNA: TGTGCCAGCAGCTTAGGATCGGGGGCTAGCGGCTGCGAGGAGTACTTC
size: .; D: TRBD2; V: TRBV11-2; J: TRBJ2-1; CDR3: CVSSPARGAQEHFF; DNA: TGTGTCAGCAGTCCCGCGCGGGGGGCCCAAGAGCACTTCTTC
size: .; D: .; V: TRBV9; J: TRBJ2-1; CDR3: CDSSVPAANNEQFF; DNA: TGTGACAGCAGCGTCCCGGCTGCAAACAATGAGCAGTTCTTC
size: many; D: TRBD1; V: TRBV12-3/TRBV12-4; J: TRBJ1-2; CDR3: CASSAPTGALGYGYTF; DNA: TGTGCCAGCAGTGCTCCAACAGGGGCCCTGGGCTATGGCTACACCTTC
size: .; D: .; V: TRBV11-1; J: TRBJ2-1; CDR3: CTGSPRDIYNEQFF; DNA: TGTACCGGCAGCCCCCGGGACATTTACAATGAGCAGTTCTTC
size: .; D: TRBD2; V: TRBV11-2; J: TRBJ2-1; CDR3: CVSGVGLASYNEQFF; DNA: TGTGTCAGCGGCGTGGGACTAGCGTCATACAATGAGCAGTTCTTC
size: .; D: TRBD2; V: TRBV11-1; J: TRBJ2-2; CDR3: CASSLGLAGLGELSF; DNA: TGTGCCAGCAGCTTGGGACTAGCGGGGCTCGGGGAGCTTTCTTTT
size: .; D: .; V: TRBV14; J: TRBJ2-1; CDR3: CASSQAIIGLNEQFF; DNA: TGTGCCAGCAGCCAGGCAATTATCGGACTCAACGAGCAGTTCTTC
size: .; D: .; V: TRBV6-5; J: TRBJ1-1; CDR3: CASSPWTYSNTEVFF; DNA: TGTGCCAGCAGCCCCTGGACCTACTCAAACACTGAGGTTTTCTTT